Below, one T cell receptor (beta chain) is given with its context. Method: immunoSEQ multiplex PCR; TCRdb's copy keeps in-frame clones and lacks some. The sample shows under 55,000 clones, approximately 92% of them seen only once. These data are taken from a study of T cell changes during pregnancy in multiple sclerosis. The starting material was CD4+ T cells from peripheral blood mononuclear cells, obtained in the third trimester of pregnancy. This TCR was recovered from a female donor with multiple sclerosis, enrolled in a pregnancy study.

CDR3 bases: TGTGCCAGCAGGGGGACGACTAGCGGGGGGACAGATACGCAGTATTTT. It specifies CASRGTTSGGTDTQYF. The chain carries TRBV2 and TRBJ2-3, with 13 bases identical to TRBD2. Germline V gives CDR1 SNHLY, CDR2 FYNNEI. The ends lost 6 bases at V and 3 bases at J; junction bases unmatched: 6. The CDR3 is 16 amino acids.